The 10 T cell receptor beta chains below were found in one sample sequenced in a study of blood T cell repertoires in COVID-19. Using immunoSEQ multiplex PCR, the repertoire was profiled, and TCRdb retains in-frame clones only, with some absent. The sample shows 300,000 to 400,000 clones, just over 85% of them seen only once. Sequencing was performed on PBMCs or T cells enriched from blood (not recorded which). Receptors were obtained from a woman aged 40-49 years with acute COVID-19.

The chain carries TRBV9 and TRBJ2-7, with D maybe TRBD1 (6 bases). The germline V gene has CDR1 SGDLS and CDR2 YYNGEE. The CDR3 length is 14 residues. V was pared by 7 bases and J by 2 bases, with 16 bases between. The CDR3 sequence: CASGVGTNPYEQYF. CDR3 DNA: TGTGCCAGCGGGGTGGGGACAAATCCCTACGAGCAGTACTTC.

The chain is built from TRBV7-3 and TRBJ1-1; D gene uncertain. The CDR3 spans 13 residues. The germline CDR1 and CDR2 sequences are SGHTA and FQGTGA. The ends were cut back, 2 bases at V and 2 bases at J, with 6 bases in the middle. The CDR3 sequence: CASSLEANTEAFF. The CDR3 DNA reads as TGTGCCAGCAGCTTAGAAGCCAACACTGAAGCTTTCTTT.

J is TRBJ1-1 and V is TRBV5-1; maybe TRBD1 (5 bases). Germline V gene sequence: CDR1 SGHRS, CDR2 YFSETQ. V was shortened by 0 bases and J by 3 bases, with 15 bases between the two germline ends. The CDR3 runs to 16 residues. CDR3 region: CASSLAAGGRDTEAFF. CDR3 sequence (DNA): TGCGCCAGCAGCTTGGCGGCAGGTGGCAGGGACACTGAAGCTTTCTTT.

The CDR3 sequence is CAITTGGGSPLHF. Here the CDR3 DNA reads TGTGCCATCACGACAGGAGGTGGGTCACCCCTCCACTTT. The chain employs TRBV6-6 and TRBJ1-6; tentative D call: TRBD1 (6 bases). From germline, CDR1 is MNHNY and CDR2 SVGAGI (reference sequence). CDR3 length: 13 residues. The V end lost 10 bases, the J end lost 10 bases, and 17 bases lay between the germline ends.

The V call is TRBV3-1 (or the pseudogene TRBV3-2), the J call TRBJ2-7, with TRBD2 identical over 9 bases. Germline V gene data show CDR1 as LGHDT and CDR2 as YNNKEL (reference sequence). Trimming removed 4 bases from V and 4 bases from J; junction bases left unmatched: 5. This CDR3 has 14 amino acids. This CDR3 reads CASSLSGSWYEQYF. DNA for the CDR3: TGTGCCAGCAGCCTTAGCGGGAGCTGGTACGAGCAGTACTTC.

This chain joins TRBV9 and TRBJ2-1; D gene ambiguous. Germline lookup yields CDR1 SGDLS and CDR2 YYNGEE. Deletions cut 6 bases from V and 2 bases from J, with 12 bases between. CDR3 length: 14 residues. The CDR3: CASNPQATYNEQFF. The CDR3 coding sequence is TGTGCCAGCAACCCCCAGGCTACCTACAATGAGCAGTTCTTC.

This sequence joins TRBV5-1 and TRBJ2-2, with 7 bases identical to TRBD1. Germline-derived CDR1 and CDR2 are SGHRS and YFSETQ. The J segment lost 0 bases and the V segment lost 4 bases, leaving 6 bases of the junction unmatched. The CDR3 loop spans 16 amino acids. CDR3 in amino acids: CASSRKQGTNTGELFF. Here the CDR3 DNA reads TGCGCCAGCAGCCGAAAACAGGGGACGAACACCGGGGAGCTGTTTTTT.

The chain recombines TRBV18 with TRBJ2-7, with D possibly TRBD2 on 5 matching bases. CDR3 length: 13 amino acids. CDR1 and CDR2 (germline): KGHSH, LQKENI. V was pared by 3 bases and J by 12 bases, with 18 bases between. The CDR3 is CASSPSIETAGYF. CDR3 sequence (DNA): TGTGCCAGCTCACCGAGCATCGAAACCGCGGGGTACTTC. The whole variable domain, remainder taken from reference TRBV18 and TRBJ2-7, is NAGVMQNPRHLVRRRGQEARLRCSPMKGHSHVYWYRQLPEEGLKFMVYLQKENIIDESGMPKERFSAEFPKEGPSILRIQQVVRGDSAAYFCASSPSIETAGYFGPGTRLTVT.

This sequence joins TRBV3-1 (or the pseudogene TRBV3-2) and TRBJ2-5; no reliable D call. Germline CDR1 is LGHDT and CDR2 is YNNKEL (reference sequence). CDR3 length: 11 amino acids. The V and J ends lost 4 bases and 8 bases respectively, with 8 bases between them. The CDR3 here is CASSPGPTQYF. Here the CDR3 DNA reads TGTGCCAGCAGCCCAGGCCCTACCCAGTACTTC.

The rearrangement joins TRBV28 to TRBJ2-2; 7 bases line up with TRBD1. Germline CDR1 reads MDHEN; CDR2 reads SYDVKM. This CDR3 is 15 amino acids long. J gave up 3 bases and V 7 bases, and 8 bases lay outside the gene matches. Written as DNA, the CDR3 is TGTGCCAGCATACGAGGGGGCATCGACACCGGGGAGCTGTTTTTT. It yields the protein CASIRGGIDTGELFF.